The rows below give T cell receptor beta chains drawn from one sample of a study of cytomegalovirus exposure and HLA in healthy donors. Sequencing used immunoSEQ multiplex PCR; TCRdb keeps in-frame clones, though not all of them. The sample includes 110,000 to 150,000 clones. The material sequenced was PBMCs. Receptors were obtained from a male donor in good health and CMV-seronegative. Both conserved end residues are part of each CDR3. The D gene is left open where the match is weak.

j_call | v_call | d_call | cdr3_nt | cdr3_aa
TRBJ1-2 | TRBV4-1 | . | TGCGCCAGCAGCCAAGATCAGGGCGGGGGCTATGGCTACACCTTC | CASSQDQGGGYGYTF
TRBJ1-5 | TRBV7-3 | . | TGTGCCAGCAGCTTATCACAGGGTCAGCCCCAGCATTTT | CASSLSQGQPQHF
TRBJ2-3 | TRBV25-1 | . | TGTGCCAGCAGTGCTTCCACAGGGAGGGTCACAGATACGCAGTATTTT | CASSASTGRVTDTQYF
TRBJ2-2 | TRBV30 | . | TGTGCCTGGAATAGTCTAGCTGCCGGGGAGCTGTTTTTT | CAWNSLAAGELFF
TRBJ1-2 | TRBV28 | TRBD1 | TGTGCCAGCAGATGGACAGGGAACTATGGCTACACCTTC | CASRWTGNYGYTF
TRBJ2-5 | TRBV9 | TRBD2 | TGTGCCAGCAGCACGGGACTAGCGGTGGGGTACCAAGAGACCCAGTACTTC | CASSTGLAVGYQETQYF
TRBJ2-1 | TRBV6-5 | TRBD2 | TGTGCCAGCAGTTACTCGATAGCGGGGGGGCCCAATGAGCAGTTCTTC | CASSYSIAGGPNEQFF
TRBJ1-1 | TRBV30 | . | TGTGCCAGAACCCAGGGACTAAATACTGAAGCTTTCTTT | CARTQGLNTEAFF
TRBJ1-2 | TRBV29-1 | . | TGCAGCGTTGGGGGGCAGGGTGGCTACACCTTC | CSVGGQGGYTF
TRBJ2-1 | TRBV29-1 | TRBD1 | TGCAGCGGGACAGGGGGATCCTACAATGAGCAGTTCTTC | CSGTGGSYNEQFF
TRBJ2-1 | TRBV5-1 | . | TGCGCCAGCAGCTCACGAAGCGGGCCCCGGAACAATGAGCAGTTCTTC | CASSSRSGPRNNEQFF
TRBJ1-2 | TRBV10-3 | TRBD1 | TGTGCCACCCAATCCAGGGACAGCTATGGCTACACCTTC | CATQSRDSYGYTF
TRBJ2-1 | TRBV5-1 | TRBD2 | TGCGCCAGCCTGGGACTAGCGGGAGAGAATGAGCAGTTCTTC | CASLGLAGENEQFF
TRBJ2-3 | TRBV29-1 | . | TGCAGCGTTGACAGTTCAGATACGCAGTATTTT | CSVDSSDTQYF
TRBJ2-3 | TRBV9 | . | TGTGCCAGCAGCTCCCGCGACAGGTCCTCAGTCACAGATACGCAGTATTTT | CASSSRDRSSVTDTQYF
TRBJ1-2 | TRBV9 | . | TGTGCCAGCAGCGTATCCGGGAATGGCTACACCTTC | CASSVSGNGYTF
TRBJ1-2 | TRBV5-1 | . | TGCGCCAGCAGAGGACAGAGCTATGGCTACACCTTC | CASRGQSYGYTF
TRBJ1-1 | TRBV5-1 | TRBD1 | TGCGCCAGCAGCTTGGCCGGGACAGGGAGTAACATGAACACTGAAGCTTTCTTT | CASSLAGTGSNMNTEAFF
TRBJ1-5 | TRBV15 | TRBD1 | TGTGCCACCAGCAGGGACAGGGGGTTGAATCAGCCCCAGCATTTT | CATSRDRGLNQPQHF
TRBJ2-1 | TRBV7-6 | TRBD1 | TGTGCCAGCAGCTTAGCGCGTAACAGGGGTGAGCAGTTCTTC | CASSLARNRGEQFF
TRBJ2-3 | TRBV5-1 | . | TGCGCCAGCAGTTCCCCCGGAGACCCCCTTCCCGAAACAGATACGCAGTATTTT | CASSSPGDPLPETDTQYF
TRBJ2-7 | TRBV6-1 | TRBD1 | TGTGCCAGCAGCGAGCGGGGGACAGGGGTGTTC | CASSERGTGVF
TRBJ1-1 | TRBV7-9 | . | TGTGCCAGCAGCTTAGGGCAGGGTAAACATGAAGCTTTCTTT | CASSLGQGKHEAFF
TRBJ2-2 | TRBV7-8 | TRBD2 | TGTGCCAGCAGCACCCTAGCGGGGGGGTCCCTCACCGGGGAGCTGTTTTTT | CASSTLAGGSLTGELFF
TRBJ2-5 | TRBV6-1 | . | TGTGCCAGCAGTGCGTCCAGAGAGACCCAGTACTTC | CASSASRETQYF
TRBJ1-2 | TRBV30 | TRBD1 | TGTGCCTGGAGGAGGGGGACAGTGGGGGGCTACACCTTC | CAWRRGTVGGYTF
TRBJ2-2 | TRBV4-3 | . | TGCGCCAGCAGCCAAGCCGGGGAAACCGGGGAGCTGTTTTTT | CASSQAGETGELFF
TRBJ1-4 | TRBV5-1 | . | TGCGCCAGCAGCCTAAACGCGCGAGCTCCTAATGAAAAACTGTTTTTT | CASSLNARAPNEKLFF
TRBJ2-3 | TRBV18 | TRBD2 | TGTGCCAGCTCACCACCGGGACTAGCGGGAGGGTCCTCCACAGATACGCAGTATTTT | CASSPPGLAGGSSTDTQYF
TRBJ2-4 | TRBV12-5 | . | TGTGCTAGTGGTTTGCGGGCCAAAAACATTCAGTACTTC | CASGLRAKNIQYF
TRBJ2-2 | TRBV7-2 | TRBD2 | TGTGCCAGCAGCTTCCGACTAGCGGGAGGTAGGGCCGGGGAGCTGTTTTTT | CASSFRLAGGRAGELFF
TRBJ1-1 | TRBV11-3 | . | TGTGCCAGCAGCTTAGACGGGCCCGGGGGCACTGAAGCTTTCTTT | CASSLDGPGGTEAFF
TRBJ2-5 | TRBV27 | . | TGTGCCAGCAGTTTCGCGGAGACCCAGTACTTC | CASSFAETQYF
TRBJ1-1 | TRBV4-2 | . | TGTGCCAGCAGCCAAGTAAGAGACAGAGGCACTGAAGCTTTCTTT | CASSQVRDRGTEAFF
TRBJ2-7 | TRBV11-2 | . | TGTGCCAGCAGCTTAGGGGACACGACGTCTGTCTACGAGCAGTACTTC | CASSLGDTTSVYEQYF
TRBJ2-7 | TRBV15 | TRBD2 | TGTGCCACCAGCAGATCCAGGACTAGCGGGATCTACGAGCAGTACTTC | CATSRSRTSGIYEQYF
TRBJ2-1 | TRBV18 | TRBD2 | TGTGCCAGCTCACCATTGGTCGGGACTAGCGGGAAAGGTAATGAGCAGTTCTTC | CASSPLVGTSGKGNEQFF
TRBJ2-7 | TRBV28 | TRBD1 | TGTGCCAGCAGTTTAGTAGGACAGGGAGCTCACGAGCAGTACTTC | CASSLVGQGAHEQYF
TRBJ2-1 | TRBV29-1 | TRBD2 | TGCAGCGTTGATCCTTCTAGCGGGGGGGGCAAGCAGTTCTTC | CSVDPSSGGGKQFF
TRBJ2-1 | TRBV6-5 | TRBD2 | TGTGCCAGCAGTTACGGTAGCGGGAGAAATGAGCAGTTCTTC | CASSYGSGRNEQFF
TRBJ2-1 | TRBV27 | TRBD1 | TGTGCCAGCAGTTTTAGGGACAGTAACAATGAGCAGTTCTTC | CASSFRDSNNEQFF
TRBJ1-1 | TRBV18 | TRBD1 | TGTGCCAGCTCACTACGACAGGGGGCGGCCGGGTTCGAAGCTTTCTTT | CASSLRQGAAGFEAFF
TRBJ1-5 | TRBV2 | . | TGTGCCAGCAGTGAAGCGGACAGAAGCAATCAGCCCCAGCATTTT | CASSEADRSNQPQHF
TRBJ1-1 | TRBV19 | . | TGTGCCAGCCAGTTCCGGGGAGTCAACACTGAAGCTTTCTTT | CASQFRGVNTEAFF
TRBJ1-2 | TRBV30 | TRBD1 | TGTGCCGGTTTGAAGACAGGGATCCCCTATGGCTACACCTTC | CAGLKTGIPYGYTF
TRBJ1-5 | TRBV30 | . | TGTGCCTGGACAAGCGATAGCAATCAGCCCCAGCATTTT | CAWTSDSNQPQHF
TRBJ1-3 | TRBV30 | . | TGTGCCTGTAAGAGAATCTCTGGAAACACCATATATTTT | CACKRISGNTIYF
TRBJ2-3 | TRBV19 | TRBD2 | TGTGCCAGTAGTCCCCTAGCGGGAGTAGGAGATACGCAGTATTTT | CASSPLAGVGDTQYF
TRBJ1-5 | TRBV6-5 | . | TGTGCCAGCAGTTATAGCGGGTCCTTGAATCAGCCCCAGCATTTT | CASSYSGSLNQPQHF
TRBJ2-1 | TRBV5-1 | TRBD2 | TGCGCCAGCGGCAGGAGGACTAGCGGTAATGAGCAGTTCTTC | CASGRRTSGNEQFF
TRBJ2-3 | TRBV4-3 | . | TGCGCCAGCAGCCAAGAGTCTTCGGGTGCTAGCACAGATACGCAGTATTTT | CASSQESSGASTDTQYF
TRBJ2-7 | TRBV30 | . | TGTGCCTGGGGTCAGGGGCCGGTCGAGCAGTACTTC | CAWGQGPVEQYF
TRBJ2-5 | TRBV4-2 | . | TGTGCCAGCAGCCAAGAAGGGGGGAGGGGAGAGACCCAGTACTTC | CASSQEGGRGETQYF
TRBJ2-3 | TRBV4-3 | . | TGCGCCAGCAGCCATAGAGAGGGACTCACAGATACGCAGTATTTT | CASSHREGLTDTQYF